This record concerns one T cell receptor (beta chain) sequence. Its cognate antigen is unknown. This sample was taken from a study of long-term antiretroviral therapy in people with HIV. The authors ran the immunoSEQ assay, v3.0, at survey level. Using immunoSEQ multiplex PCR, the repertoire was profiled, and TCRdb retains in-frame clones only, with some absent. Of approximately 19,000 clones listed, roughly 80% are singletons. After removal of 7 bases from V and 4 bases from J, the junction contained 11 bases not matched to a gene. The length of the CDR3 is 15 residues. Germline V lookup: CDR1 LNHDA, CDR2 SQIVND (reference sequence). General study points: Clones with expansion before ART led the repertoire at all time points.

Sequenced material: unsorted PBMCs, taken 2.3 years after starting antiretroviral therapy. The chain employs TRBV19 and TRBJ2-3; 7 bases align to TRBD2. The sequence was obtained from a woman aged 40 to 50 with HIV. Written as DNA, the CDR3 is TGTGCCAGTACCCCGTTCAGCGGGAATGCAGATACGCAGTATTTT. Amino acid sequence: CASTPFSGNADTQYF.